This T cell receptor (beta chain) appears in the sequencing data of a study of T cell changes during pregnancy in multiple sclerosis (dated by TCRdb to the late 2010s). Context from the whole study: In women with multiple sclerosis, the researchers looked at how the T cell repertoire shifted as pregnancy progressed.

Comments on this clone: No antigen is known for it. No base quality information exists; no much larger clone differs at one position.

Based on the germline V gene, the CDR1 and CDR2 sequences are MNHEY and SVGAGI. V loses 0 bases of germline sequence and J loses 5 bases, and the interval between the two ends is 16 bases. CDR3 length: 16 amino acids, cysteine to phenylalanine. CDR3 DNA is the only sequence kept; it has 48 bases, read in frame from the first base. The method behind the library was the immunoSEQ multiplex PCR assay. Held by TCRdb, this immuneACCESS table contains in-frame sequences only and omits some clones. Under half of the omission traces to an unresolved V gene where checked; the cause of the rest is unknown. For this sample the table gives tens of thousands of clones, of which roughly 90% were detected only once. The ten largest clonotypes hold roughly 7.2% of the sample.

The sequence links TRBV6-5 to TRBJ1-1, with TRBD1 as a weak D call on 5 bases. The receptor comes from a female donor with multiple sclerosis, enrolled in a pregnancy study. The sample consisted of CD8+ T cells from peripheral blood mononuclear cells, taken in the third trimester of pregnancy. This receptor carries the CDR3 CASSYSAGEGLTEAFF. The bases read TGTGCCAGCAGTTACTCGGCGGGGGAAGGCCTGACTGAAGCTTTCTTT.